This T cell receptor beta chain stems from a study of a mutant IDH1 vaccine in newly diagnosed glioma. A note on this clone: The antigen is undetermined.

The protocol was immunoSEQ multiplex PCR, while the TCRdb copy is restricted to in-frame clones and leaves out a portion. The sample shows 40,000 to 50,000 clones, 70% to 85% of them seen only once. Time point denoted: week 47, end of study. With topical imiquimod, each dose of the vaccine consisted of 300 ug of mutant IDH1 20-mer peptide. The sequence was collected from a man between 18 and 29 years old with glioma. Some clones in this sample may be carry-over from other donors' samples. This material consisted of PBMCs, taken from a glioma patient whose treatment included an IDH1 peptide vaccine.

The CDR3 DNA reads TGTGCCAGCTCACAATCCAGGGATACTGAAGCTTTCTTT. Translation gives CASSQSRDTEAFF. This chain uses TRBV18 with TRBJ1-1; D is perhaps TRBD1 (5 bases). The CDR3 loop spans 13 amino acids. Germline CDR1 and CDR2: KGHSH and LQKENI. The V end lost 4 bases, the J end lost 5 bases, and 11 bases lay between the germline ends.